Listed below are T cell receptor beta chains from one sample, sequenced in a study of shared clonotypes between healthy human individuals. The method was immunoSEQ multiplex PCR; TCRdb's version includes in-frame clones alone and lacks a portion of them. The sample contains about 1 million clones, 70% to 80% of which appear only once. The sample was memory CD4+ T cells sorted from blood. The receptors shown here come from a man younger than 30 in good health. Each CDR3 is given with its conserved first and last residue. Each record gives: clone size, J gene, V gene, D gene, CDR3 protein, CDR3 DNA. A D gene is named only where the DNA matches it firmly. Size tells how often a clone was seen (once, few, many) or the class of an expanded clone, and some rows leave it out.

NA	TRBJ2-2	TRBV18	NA	CASSPAGELFF	TGTGCCAGCTCACCAGCCGGGGAGCTGTTTTTT
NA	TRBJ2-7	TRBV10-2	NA	CASSEQDHLWEQYF	TGCGCCAGCAGTGAACAGGACCATCTTTGGGAGCAGTACTTC
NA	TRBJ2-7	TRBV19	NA	CAAQDRNSYEQYF	TGTGCCGCCCAGGACAGAAACTCCTACGAGCAGTACTTC
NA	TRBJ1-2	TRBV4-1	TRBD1	CASSQTGDYGYTF	TGCGCCAGCAGCCAGACAGGGGACTATGGCTACACCTTC
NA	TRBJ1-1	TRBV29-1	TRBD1	CSVKTGAGTEAFF	TGCAGCGTTAAAACAGGGGCAGGCACTGAAGCTTTCTTT
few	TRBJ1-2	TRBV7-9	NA	CASSLRTGYGYTF	TGTGCCAGCAGCTTAAGGACGGGCTATGGCTACACCTTC
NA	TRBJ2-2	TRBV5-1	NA	CASGPLASGELFF	TGCGCCAGTGGACCCTTAGCTTCCGGGGAGCTGTTTTTT
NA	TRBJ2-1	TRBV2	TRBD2	CASSEGFAGGGNEQFF	TGTGCCAGCAGTGAAGGGTTTGCGGGAGGGGGCAATGAGCAGTTCTTC
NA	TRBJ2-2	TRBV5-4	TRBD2	CASSLGLAATGELFF	TGTGCCAGCAGTTTGGGACTAGCGGCGACCGGGGAGCTGTTTTTT
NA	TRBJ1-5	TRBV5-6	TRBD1	CASSWGTDSNQPQHF	TGTGCCAGCAGCTGGGGGACAGATAGCAATCAGCCCCAGCATTTT
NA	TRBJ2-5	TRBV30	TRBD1	CAWSDRDSRSQETQYF	TGTGCCTGGAGTGACCGGGACAGCCGAAGTCAAGAGACCCAGTACTTC
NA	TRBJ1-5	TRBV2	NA	CASSEALAGNQPQHF	TGTGCCAGCAGTGAAGCATTGGCAGGCAATCAGCCCCAGCATTTT
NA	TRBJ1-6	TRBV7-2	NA	CASSLHSPLHF	TGTGCCAGCAGCTTGCATTCACCCCTCCACTTT
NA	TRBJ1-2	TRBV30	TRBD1	CACATGGTLRFRGYTF	TGTGCCTGCGCAACAGGGGGTACGCTTCGTTTCAGGGGCTACACCTTC
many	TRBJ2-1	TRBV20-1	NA	CSAMDYPLGFF	TGCAGTGCCATGGACTACCCGCTCGGGTTCTTC
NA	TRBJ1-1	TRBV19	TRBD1	CASSRGDRGSSEAFF	TGTGCCAGTAGCAGAGGGGACAGGGGGTCCTCTGAAGCTTTCTTT
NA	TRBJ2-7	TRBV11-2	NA	CASSGLTGTFSYEQYF	TGTGCCAGCAGCGGCCTCACCGGCACGTTCTCCTACGAGCAGTACTTC
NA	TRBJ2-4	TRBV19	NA	CASTRGAKNIQYF	TGTGCCAGCACAAGGGGGGCCAAAAACATTCAGTACTTC
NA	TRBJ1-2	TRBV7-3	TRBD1	CASSLGQAKRTDGYTF	TGTGCCAGCAGCCTCGGACAGGCGAAGAGGACGGATGGCTACACCTTC
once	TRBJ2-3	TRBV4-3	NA	CASSHSRADTDTQYF	TGCGCCAGCAGCCATTCCAGGGCGGACACAGATACGCAGTATTTT
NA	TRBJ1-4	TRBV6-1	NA	CASSGIQRRNNEKLFF	TGTGCCAGCAGTGGAATCCAGCGGCGCAATAATGAAAAACTGTTTTTT
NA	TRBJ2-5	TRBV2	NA	CASSEWGQQETQYF	TGTGCCAGCAGTGAGTGGGGCCAGCAAGAGACCCAGTACTTC
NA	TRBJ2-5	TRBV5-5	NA	CASSLFPTQETQYF	TGTGCCAGCAGCTTGTTCCCGACCCAAGAGACCCAGTACTTC
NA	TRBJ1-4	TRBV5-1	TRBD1	CASSLGQGAGEKLFF	TGCGCCAGCAGCTTGGGACAGGGGGCCGGGGAAAAACTGTTTTTT
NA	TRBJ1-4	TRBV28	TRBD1	CASSEPPGQGDEKLFF	TGTGCCAGCAGTGAACCCCCGGGACAGGGGGATGAAAAACTGTTTTTT
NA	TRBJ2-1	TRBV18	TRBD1	CASSPPGTGGVEQFF	TGTGCCAGCTCACCACCGGGTACAGGGGGCGTTGAGCAGTTCTTC
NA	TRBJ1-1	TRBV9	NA	CASSADGGNTEAFF	TGTGCCAGCAGCGCCGACGGGGGGAACACTGAAGCTTTCTTT
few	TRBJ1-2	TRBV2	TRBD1	CASSGQGNYGYTF	TGTGCCAGCAGCGGACAGGGGAACTATGGCTACACCTTC
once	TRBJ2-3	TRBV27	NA	CASSFEGHSTDTQYF	TGTGCCAGCAGTTTTGAGGGACATAGCACAGATACGCAGTATTTT
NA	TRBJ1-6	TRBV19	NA	CASSIATTGSGSPLHF	TGTGCCAGTAGTATAGCCACAACAGGGAGTGGTTCACCCCTCCACTTT
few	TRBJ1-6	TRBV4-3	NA	CASSQEGLGPLHF	TGCGCCAGCAGCCAAGAAGGGTTGGGACCCCTCCACTTT